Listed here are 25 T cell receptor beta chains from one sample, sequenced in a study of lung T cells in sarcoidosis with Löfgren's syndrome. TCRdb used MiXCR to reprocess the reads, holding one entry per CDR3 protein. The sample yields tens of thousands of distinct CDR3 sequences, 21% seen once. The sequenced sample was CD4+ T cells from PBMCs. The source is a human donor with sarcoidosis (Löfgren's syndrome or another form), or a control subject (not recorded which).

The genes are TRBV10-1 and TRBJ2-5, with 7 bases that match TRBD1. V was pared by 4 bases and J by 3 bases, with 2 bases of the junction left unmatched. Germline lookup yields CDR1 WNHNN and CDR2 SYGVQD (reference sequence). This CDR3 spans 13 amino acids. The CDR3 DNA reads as TGCGCCAGCAGTGCGCAGGGGGAAGAGACCCAGTACTTC. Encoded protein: CASSAQGEETQYF.

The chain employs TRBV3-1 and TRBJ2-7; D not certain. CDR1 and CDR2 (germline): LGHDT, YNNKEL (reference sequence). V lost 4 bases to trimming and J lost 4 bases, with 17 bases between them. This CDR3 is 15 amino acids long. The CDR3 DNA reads TGTGCCAGCAGCCCTAATTCCGTCAAAGATTACGAGCAGTACTTC. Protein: CASSPNSVKDYEQYF.

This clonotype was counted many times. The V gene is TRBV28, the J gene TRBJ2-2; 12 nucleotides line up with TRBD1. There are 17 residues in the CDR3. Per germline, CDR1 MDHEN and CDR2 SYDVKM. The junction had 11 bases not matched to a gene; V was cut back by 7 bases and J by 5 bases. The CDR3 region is CASNRLGQGALTGELFF. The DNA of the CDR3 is TGTGCCAGCAACAGACTGGGACAGGGGGCGCTTACCGGGGAGCTGTTTTTT.

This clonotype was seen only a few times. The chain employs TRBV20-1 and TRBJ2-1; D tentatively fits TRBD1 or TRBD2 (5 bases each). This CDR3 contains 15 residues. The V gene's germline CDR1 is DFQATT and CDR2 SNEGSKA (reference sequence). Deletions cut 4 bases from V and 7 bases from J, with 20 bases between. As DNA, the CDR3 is TGCAGTGCTAAGGGGATTAGCGTATTTAGGAATGAGCAGTTCTTC. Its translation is CSAKGISVFRNEQFF.

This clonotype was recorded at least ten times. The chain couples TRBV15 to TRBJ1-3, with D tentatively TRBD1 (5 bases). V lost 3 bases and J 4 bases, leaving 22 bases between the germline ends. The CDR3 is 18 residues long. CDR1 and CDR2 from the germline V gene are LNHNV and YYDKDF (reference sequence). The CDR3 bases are TGTGCCACCAGCAGGGTACGGGCAGGGACTACCTTAGGAAACACCATATATTTT. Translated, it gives CATSRVRAGTTLGNTIYF.

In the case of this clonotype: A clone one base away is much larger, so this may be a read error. The CDR3 nucleotides read TGTGCCAGCAGTTTCGAGGGTATGCTAGCGGGAGGCCTAAGCTCCTACGAGCAGTACTTC. It codes for CASSFEGMLAGGLSSYEQYF. The V and J genes are TRBV27 and TRBJ2-7, with 11 bases identical to TRBD2. V lost 3 bases, J lost 0 bases, and 16 bases stayed unmatched. Germline V gives CDR1 MNHEY, CDR2 SMNVEV (reference sequence). This CDR3 is 20 amino acids long.

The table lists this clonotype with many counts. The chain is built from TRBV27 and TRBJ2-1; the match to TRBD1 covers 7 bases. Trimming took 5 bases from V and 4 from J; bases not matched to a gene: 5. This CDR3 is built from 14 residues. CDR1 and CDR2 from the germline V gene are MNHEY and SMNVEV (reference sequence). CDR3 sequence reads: CASSTGTDYNEQFF. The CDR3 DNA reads TGTGCCAGCAGTACCGGGACAGATTACAATGAGCAGTTCTTC.

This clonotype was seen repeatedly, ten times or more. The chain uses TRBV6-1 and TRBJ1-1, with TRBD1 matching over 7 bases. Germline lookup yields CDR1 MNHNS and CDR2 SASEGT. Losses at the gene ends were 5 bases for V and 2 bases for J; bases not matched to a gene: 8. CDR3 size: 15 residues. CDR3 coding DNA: TGTGCCAGCAGTCCGAAGGGGGCTTTTAACACTGAAGCTTTCTTT. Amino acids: CASSPKGAFNTEAFF.

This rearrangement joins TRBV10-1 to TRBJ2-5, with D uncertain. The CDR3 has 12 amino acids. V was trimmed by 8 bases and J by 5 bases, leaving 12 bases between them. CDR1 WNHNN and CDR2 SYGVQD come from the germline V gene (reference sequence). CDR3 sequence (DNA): TGCGCCAGCGGCCCCCCCGGGGAGACCCAGTACTTC. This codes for CASGPPGETQYF.

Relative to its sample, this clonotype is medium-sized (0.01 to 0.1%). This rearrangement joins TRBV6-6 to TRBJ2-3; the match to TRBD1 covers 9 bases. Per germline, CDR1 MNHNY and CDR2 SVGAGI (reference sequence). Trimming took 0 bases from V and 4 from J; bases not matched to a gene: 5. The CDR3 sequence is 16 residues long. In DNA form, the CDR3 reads TGTGCCAGCAGTTACTCCGGGACAGGGTCTGCAGATACGCAGTATTTT. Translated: CASSYSGTGSADTQYF.

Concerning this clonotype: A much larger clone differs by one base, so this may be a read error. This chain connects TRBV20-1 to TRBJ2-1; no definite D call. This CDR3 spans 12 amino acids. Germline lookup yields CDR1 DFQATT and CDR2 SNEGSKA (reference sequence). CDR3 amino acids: CGARQSYNEQFF. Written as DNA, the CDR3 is TGCGGTGCTAGGCAATCCTACAATGAGCAGTTCTTC.

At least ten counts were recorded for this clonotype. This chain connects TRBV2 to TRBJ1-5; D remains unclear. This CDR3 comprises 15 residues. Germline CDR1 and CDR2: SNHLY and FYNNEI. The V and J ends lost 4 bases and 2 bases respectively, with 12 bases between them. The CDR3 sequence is CASSALEVGNQPQHF. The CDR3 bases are TGTGCCAGCAGTGCCCTAGAAGTCGGCAATCAGCCCCAGCATTTT.

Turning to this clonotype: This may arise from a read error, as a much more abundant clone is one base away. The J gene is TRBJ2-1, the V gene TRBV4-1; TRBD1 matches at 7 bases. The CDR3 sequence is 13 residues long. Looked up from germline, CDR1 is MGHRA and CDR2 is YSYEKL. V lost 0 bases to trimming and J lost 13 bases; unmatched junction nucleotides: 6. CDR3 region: CASSQDRGQSQFF. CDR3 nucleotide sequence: TGCGCCAGCAGCCAAGATAGGGGACAGAGTCAGTTCTTC.

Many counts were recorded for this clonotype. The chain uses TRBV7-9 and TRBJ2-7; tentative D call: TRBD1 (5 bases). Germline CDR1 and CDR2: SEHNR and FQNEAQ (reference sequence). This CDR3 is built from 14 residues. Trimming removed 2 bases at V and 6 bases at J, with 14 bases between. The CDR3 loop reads CASSLLQEKSEQYV. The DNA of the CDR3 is TGTGCCAGCAGCTTATTACAGGAGAAAAGCGAGCAGTACGTC.

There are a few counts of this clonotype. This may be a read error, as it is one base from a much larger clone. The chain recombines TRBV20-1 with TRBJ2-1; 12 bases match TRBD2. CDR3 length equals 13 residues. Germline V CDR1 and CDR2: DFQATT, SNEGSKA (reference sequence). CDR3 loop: CSATSGRGNEQLF. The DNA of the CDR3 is TGCAGTGCTACTAGCGGGAGGGGGAATGAGCAGCTCTTC.

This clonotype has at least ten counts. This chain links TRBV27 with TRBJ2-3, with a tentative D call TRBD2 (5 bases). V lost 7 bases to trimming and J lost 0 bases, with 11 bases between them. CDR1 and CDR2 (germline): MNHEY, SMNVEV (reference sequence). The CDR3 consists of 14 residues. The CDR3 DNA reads TGTGCCAGCACCCCCGGACTTAGCACAGATACGCAGTATTTT. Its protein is CASTPGLSTDTQYF.

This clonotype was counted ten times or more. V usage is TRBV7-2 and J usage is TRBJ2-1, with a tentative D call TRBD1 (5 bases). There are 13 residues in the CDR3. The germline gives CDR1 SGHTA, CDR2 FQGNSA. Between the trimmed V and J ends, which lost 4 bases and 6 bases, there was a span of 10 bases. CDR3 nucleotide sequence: TGTGCCAGCAGCTACCAGGGCGGCAATGAGCAGTTCTTC. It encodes CASSYQGGNEQFF.

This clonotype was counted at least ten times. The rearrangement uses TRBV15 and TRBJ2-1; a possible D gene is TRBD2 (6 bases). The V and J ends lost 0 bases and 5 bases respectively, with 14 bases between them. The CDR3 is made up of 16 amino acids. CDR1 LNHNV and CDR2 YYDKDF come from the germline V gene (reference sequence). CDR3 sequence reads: CATSRDYAGKDNEQFF. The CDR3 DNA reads TGTGCCACCAGCAGAGATTATGCGGGAAAGGACAATGAGCAGTTCTTC.

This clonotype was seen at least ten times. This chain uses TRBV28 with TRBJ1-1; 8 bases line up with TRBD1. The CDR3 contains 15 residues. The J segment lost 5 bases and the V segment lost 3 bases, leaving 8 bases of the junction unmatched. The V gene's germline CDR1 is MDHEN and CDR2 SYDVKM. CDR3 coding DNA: TGTGCCAGCAGTTTCCCCGGGACAGGTGGGACTGAAGCTTTCTTT. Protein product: CASSFPGTGGTEAFF.

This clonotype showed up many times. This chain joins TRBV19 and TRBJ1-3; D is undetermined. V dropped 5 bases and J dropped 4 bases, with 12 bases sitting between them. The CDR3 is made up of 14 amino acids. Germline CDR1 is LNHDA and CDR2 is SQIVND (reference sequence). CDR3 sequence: CASSGAERGNTIYF. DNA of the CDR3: TGTGCCAGTAGTGGCGCCGAGAGAGGAAACACCATATATTTT.

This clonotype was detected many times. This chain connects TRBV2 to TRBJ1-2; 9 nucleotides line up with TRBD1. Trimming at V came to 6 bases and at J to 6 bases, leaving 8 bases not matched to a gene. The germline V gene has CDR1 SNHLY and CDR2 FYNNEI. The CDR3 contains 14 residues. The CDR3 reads CASSRGQGLHGYTF. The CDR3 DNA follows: TGTGCCAGCAGCCGCGGACAGGGGCTCCATGGCTACACCTTC.

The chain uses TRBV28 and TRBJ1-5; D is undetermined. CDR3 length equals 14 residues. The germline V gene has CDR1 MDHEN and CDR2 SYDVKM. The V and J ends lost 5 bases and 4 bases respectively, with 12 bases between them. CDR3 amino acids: CASSPGESNQPQHF. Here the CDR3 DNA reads TGTGCCAGCAGTCCCGGGGAGAGTAATCAGCCCCAGCATTTT. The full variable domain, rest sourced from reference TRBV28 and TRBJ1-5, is DVKVTQSSRYLVKRTGEKVFLECVQDMDHENMFWYRQDPGLGLRLIYFSYDVKMKEKGDIPEGYSVSREKKERFSLILESASTNQTSMYLCASSPGESNQPQHFGDGTRLSIL.

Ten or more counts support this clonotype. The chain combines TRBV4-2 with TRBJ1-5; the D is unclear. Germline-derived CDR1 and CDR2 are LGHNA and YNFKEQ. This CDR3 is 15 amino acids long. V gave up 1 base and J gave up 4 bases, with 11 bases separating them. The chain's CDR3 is CASSQVGGFNQPQHF. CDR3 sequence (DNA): TGTGCCAGCAGCCAAGTTGGAGGTTTTAATCAGCCCCAGCATTTT.

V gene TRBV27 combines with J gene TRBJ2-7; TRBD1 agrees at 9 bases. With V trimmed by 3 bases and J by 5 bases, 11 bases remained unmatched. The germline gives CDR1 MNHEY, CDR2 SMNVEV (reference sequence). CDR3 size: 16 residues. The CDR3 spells CASSFDLGTGINEQYF. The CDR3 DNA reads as TGTGCCAGCAGTTTTGATCTTGGGACAGGGATAAACGAGCAGTACTTC.

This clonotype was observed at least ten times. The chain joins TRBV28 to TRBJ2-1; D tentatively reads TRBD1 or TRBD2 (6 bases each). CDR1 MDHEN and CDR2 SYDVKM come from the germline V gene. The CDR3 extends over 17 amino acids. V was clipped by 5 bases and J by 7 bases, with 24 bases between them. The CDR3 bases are TGTGCCAGCAGTACACAACTCCTAGCGAGGGGGATTAATGAGCAGTTCTTC. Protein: CASSTQLLARGINEQFF.